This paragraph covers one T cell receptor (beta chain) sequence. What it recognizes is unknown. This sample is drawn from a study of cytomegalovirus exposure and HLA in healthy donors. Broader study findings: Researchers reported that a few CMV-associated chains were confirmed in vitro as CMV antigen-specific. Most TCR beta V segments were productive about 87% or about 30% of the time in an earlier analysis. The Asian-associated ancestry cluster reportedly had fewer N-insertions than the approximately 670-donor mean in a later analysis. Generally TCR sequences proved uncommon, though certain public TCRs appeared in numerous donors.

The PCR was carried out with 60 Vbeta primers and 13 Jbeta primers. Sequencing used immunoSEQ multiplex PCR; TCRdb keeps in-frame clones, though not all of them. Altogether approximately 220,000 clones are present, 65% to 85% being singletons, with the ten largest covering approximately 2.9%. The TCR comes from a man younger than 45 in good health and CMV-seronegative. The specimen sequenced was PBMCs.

The CDR3 loop is CASSIRRGGKAAFF. CDR3 DNA sequence: TGTGCCAGTAGTATAAGGAGAGGGGGAAAGGCGGCTTTCTTT. This chain uses TRBV19 with TRBJ1-1; TRBD1 might be the D (6 bases). V was cut by 2 bases and J by 11 bases, with 18 bases left in between. The germline V gene has CDR1 LNHDA and CDR2 SQIVND (reference sequence). The CDR3 spans 14 residues.